The sequence of this TCR beta chain was determined in a study of shared clonotypes between healthy human individuals (dated by TCRdb to 2019 to 2021). General notes on the study: A few men and a couple of women, aged 18 to 49 years, made up the cohort. For each donor, three plates each were used for CD4 naive and CD4 memory, two plates were used for CD8 naive, and one plate was used for CD8 memory. Libraries were prepared and TCR repertoires were sequenced by different laboratories using diverse techniques, in order to increase sequencing depth and limit assay-specific biases. Blood TCR repertoires of several healthy adults were deeply sequenced to estimate repertoire size and the extent of clonotype sharing between individuals. Leukapheresis yielded between about 0.85 and 9.5 billion PBMCs per donor. The full study reports these points: Estimated clonotype richness was generally larger for naive than for memory subsets. Pairwise subsampling indicated that sequencing depth was expected to affect the degree of clonotype sharing among donors. Rarefaction of sorted-subset datasets indicated incomplete sequencing despite the large sequencing depth. The genetic and exposure-history diversity represented was limited by the small number of donors. Sharing across a few donors was observed for roughly 5.4% of naive CD4, 3% to 3.5% of naive CD8, 2% to 2.5% of memory CD4, and around 0.4% of memory CD8 clonotypes. Clonotypes shared by all four sorted-subset donors showed higher generation probabilities than non-shared clonotypes. Sampling was limited to blood, and TCR repertoires in tissue likely differ from TCR repertoires in blood.

CD8 naive samples consisted of CD45RO-negative cells that were positively selected for CCR7, yielding a CD45RA+CCR7+ population without TemRA cells. Healthy HIV-negative adults with no recently reported acute infections or vaccinations were included as donors. Every donor was a Caucasian adult residing in Nashville, Tennessee, USA. Blood was obtained by leukapheresis, after which PBMCs were separated by Ficoll-Histopaque density gradient centrifugation and cryopreserved in liquid nitrogen vapor phase. Analytical flow cytometry was used to check the purity and quantity of each magnetically sorted T cell population. From each sorted fraction, genomic DNA was isolated and quantified by UV absorbance on a Nanodrop 2000c. V ends up 3 bases short and J 0 bases short, with an unmatched junction base count of 3. Based on the germline V gene (reference sequence), the CDR1 and CDR2 sequences are MNHEY and SMNVEV. The CDR3, cysteine through phenylalanine, is 15 amino acids long. This entry keeps only the CDR3 DNA: 45 bases, framed from base 1.

TCR CDR3 regions were amplified from genomic DNA by multiplex PCR using the deep immunoSEQ assay. Genomic DNA extracted from each cell subset was distributed evenly over all wells of several immunoSEQ 96-well plates, and each plate served as one replicate. For sorted subsets, about 200 ng genomic DNA, equal to about 30,000 T cell genomes, was loaded into each replicate PCR. Purified libraries were quantified with a Qubit 3.0 fluorometer, sized on a Bioanalyzer 2100, and re-quantified with the KAPA Library Quantification kit. Each immunoSEQ 96-well plate was sequenced on its own single-read 150-cycle Illumina NextSeq 550 flow cell. As for how the authors treated the data: Because the immunoSEQ output held only junctional sequences and lacked quality scores, the filtering could not match the filtering applied to full-length reads. Sequences were annotated with PyIR, a Python wrapper for IgBLAST v1.9, and V/J genes and CDR3 were assigned using IMGT germline references. Reads were filtered out if the reads had weak V/J assignments (E-value above 1e-6), no CDR3, stop codons, out-of-frame junctions, or ambiguous translated residues. A V3J clonotype was defined by an identical inferred V gene, J gene, and CDR3 amino acid sequence. The percentage overlap between two repertoires was calculated by dividing the number of shared unique clonotypes by the size of the smaller repertoire. Repertoire richness was assessed with RTK rarefaction, the Chao1 estimator, and Recon v2.1 estimates of unobserved clonotypes. OLGA was used to compute generation probabilities for all TCRbeta clonotypes that the gDNA method yielded from a handful of donors. The table was pulled from immuneACCESS by TCRdb, which kept in-frame rearrangements only. Such tables lose some clones; where checked, under half of the loss comes from unresolved V genes, and the rest has no known cause. V, J and clone size are those of that table, while D and trimming were read from the DNA. This sample holds approximately 2,200,000 clones; about 92% were observed only once. The ten top clones hold 1.7% of the sample.

Details on this clone: Its binding antigen is unknown. Base quality data are lacking; no much larger clone is found one base away.

The chain uses TRBV27 and TRBJ2-7; 9 central nucleotides agree with TRBD2. The receptor was isolated from a man aged 18-30 years in good health. Some clones in this sample may be carry-over from other donors' samples. The sample comprised naive CD8+ T cells from PBMCs. The meaning of the sample's cell subset or site label: CD45RA+CCR7+. The nucleotide sequence is given as TGTGCCAGCAGTTTCGCAGCGGGAGGCTCCTACGAGCAGTACTTC. It encodes CASSFAAGGSYEQYF.